This T cell receptor (beta chain) was sequenced during a study of T cells after yellow fever vaccination. Study context: Low-cell-number fractions were prepared with SMART-Seq v4 Ultra Low Input. Regarding the study as a whole: Most clones from primary vaccination were detected again post-booster (around 95% CD4, roughly 85% CD8).

The CDR3 runs 14 residues. The V segment lost 5 bases and the J segment 8 bases; nucleotides outside the gene matches: 7. Germline lookup yields CDR1 SGHRS and CDR2 YFSETQ. TCRdb re-analysed the 5' RACE reads in MiXCR, keeping a single row per CDR3 protein. The sample gives 300,000 or so distinct CDR3 sequences, over 10% of which show up once; 0.45% to 0.65% is in the top ten. This clonotype came up a few times. The antigen remains unidentified. The clonotype was recovered from a man aged 25-45 years who received the YFV17D yellow fever vaccine. The sequenced sample was CD4+ T cells sorted from PBMCs, obtained 45 days after the yellow fever booster vaccination. The V gene is TRBV5-1, the J gene TRBJ2-1; TRBD2 agrees at 10 bases. The CDR3 region is CASRASGRAHEQFF. DNA for the CDR3: TGCGCCAGCAGGGCGAGCGGGAGGGCACATGAGCAGTTCTTC.